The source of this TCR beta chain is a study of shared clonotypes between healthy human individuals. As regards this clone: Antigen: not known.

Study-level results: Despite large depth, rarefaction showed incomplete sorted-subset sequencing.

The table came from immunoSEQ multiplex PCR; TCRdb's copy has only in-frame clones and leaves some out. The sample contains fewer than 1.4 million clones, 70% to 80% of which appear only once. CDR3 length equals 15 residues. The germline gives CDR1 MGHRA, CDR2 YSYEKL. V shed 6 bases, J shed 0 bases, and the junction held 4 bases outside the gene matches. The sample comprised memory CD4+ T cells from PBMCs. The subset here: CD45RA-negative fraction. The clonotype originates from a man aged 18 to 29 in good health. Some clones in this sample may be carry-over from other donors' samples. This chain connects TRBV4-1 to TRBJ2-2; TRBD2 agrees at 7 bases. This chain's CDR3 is CASRLAAANTGELFF. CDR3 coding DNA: TGCGCCAGCAGGCTAGCGGCCGCGAACACCGGGGAGCTGTTTTTT.